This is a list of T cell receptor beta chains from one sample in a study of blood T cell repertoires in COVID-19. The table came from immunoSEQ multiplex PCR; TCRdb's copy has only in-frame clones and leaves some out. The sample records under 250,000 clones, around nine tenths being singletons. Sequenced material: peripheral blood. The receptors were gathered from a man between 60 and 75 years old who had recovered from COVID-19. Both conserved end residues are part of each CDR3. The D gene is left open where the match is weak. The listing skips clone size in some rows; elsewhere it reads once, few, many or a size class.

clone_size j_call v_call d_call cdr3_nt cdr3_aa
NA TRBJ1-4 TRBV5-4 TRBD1 TGTGCCAGCAGCCCAGACAGGGCAAATTTTGAAAAACTGTTTTTT CASSPDRANFEKLFF
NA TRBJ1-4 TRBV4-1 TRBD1 TGCGCCAGCAGCCAAGGGGACAGGGCGGGAAAACTGTTTTTT CASSQGDRAGKLFF
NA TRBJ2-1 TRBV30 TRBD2 TGTGCCTGGAGTGGGACTAGATACAATGAGCAGTTCTTC CAWSGTRYNEQFF
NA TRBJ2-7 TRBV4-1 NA TGCGCCAGCAGCCCGGACGGACTTGGAGTATTCGAGCAGTACTTC CASSPDGLGVFEQYF
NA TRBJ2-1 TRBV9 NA TGTGCCAGCAGCCCCTCCGGGGGTAGCGGCTACAATGAGCAGTTCTTC CASSPSGGSGYNEQFF
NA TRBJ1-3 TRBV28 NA TGTGCCAGCAGTCCCGCCTCAACGGAGAGCAACACCATATATTTT CASSPASTESNTIYF
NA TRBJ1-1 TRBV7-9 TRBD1 TGTGCCAGCAGCTTAGCGACGGGACAGGGGTCTGAAGCTTTCTTT CASSLATGQGSEAFF
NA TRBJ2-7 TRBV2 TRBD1 TGTGCCAGCTTGACAGGGGGCTACGAGCAGTACTTC CASLTGGYEQYF
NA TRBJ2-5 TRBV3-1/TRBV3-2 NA TGTGCCAGCAGCCTACAGGGATTCGGGGAGACCCAGTACTTC CASSLQGFGETQYF
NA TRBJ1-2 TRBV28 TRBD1 TGTGCCAGCAGCCTCGGACAGGGCTATGGCTACACCTTC CASSLGQGYGYTF
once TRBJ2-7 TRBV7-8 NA TGTGCCAGCAGCTTAGCTGCGACTAGTTACTACGAGCAGTACTTC CASSLAATSYYEQYF
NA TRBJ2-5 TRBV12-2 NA TGTGCAAGTCGCCGCCCTTCGGGGGAGTACCAAGAGACCCAGTACTTC CASRRPSGEYQETQYF
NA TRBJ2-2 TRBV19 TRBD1 TGTGCCAGTAGTATGAGGACAGGGGGCGTACCCGGGGAGCTGTTTTTT CASSMRTGGVPGELFF
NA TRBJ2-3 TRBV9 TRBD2 TGTGCCAGCAGCGTAGAGACTAGCGGGAGGGCCTCAGATACGCAGTATTTT CASSVETSGRASDTQYF
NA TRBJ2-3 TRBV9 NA TGTGCCAGCAGCGTAGTGCCCCGCGCACCAGATACGCAGTATTTT CASSVVPRAPDTQYF
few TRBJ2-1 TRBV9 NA TGTGCCAGCAGCGTACCAGGCAGCAATGAGCAGTTCTTC CASSVPGSNEQFF
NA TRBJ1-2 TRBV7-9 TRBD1 TGTGCCAGCAGCGCGGCGGGGACAGAGAATGGCTACACCTTC CASSAAGTENGYTF
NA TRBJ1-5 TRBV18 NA TGTGCCAGCTCCCAGGGAGGCGGAGGCAATCAGCCCCAGCATTTT CASSQGGGGNQPQHF
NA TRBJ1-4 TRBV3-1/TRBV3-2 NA TGTGCCAGCAGCCAAGTCGGAAAACTGTTTTTT CASSQVGKLFF
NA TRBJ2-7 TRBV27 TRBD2 TGTGCCACCCAGCCCCGAGCGGGGGGAGGACAGCGGTTCTCCTACGAGCAGTACTTC CATQPRAGGGQRFSYEQYF
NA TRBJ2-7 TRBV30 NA TGTGCCTGTAGTCGACAGATTTCCTACGAGCAGTACTTC CACSRQISYEQYF
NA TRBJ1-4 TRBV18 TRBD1 TGTGCCAGCTCCCCGGGACAGGGCTTAGGAAAACTGTTTTTT CASSPGQGLGKLFF
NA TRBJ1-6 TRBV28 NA TGTGCCAGCAGTTTATTCCGCAGGGGTAATTCACCCCTCCACTTT CASSLFRRGNSPLHF
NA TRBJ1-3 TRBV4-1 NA TGCGCCAGCAGCCAGGTATTACAGGCTTCTGGAAACACCATATATTTT CASSQVLQASGNTIYF
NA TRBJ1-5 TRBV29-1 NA TGCAGCGTGATTCCGGGCAATCAGCCCCAGCATTTT CSVIPGNQPQHF
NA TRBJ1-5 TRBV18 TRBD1 TGTGCCAGCTCAACTACAGGGGATCAGCCCCAGCATTTT CASSTTGDQPQHF
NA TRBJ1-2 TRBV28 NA TGTGCCAGCAGTTCCGCAAAGGGCGGGAGGAACTATGGCTACACCTTC CASSSAKGGRNYGYTF
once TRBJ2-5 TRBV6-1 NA TGTGCCAGCAGTGAAGGCGATCCGCAGTACTTC CASSEGDPQYF
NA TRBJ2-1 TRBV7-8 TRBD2 TGTGCCAGCAGCCGAGGGGCTGTAGCGGGAGGGGGGAATGAGCAGTTCTTC CASSRGAVAGGGNEQFF
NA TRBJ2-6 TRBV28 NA TGTGCCAGCAGAGGGTCAGCGGGCGTAACTGGGGCCAACGTCCTGACTTTC CASRGSAGVTGANVLTF
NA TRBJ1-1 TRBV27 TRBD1 TGTGCCAGCAGCTACAGGGGGAACACTGAAGCTTTCTTT CASSYRGNTEAFF